Detailed here is one TCR beta chain. Its matching antigen is unknown. Those donating, healthy Caucasian individuals from Russia, were aged roughly 6 to 95. It was 9.5 to 10 milliliters of peripheral blood that were drawn from each donor. The CDR3 is 14 residues long. V was pared by 2 bases and J by 2 bases, with 9 bases between. The data stem from a study of blood T cells in healthy people across ages. Study-wide background: In model experiments, template switching was able to capture about one barcoded beta molecule for every two T cells that were present.

A second PCR of about 7 to 12 cycles used a sample-barcoded 5' primer and a J-beta primer mix. TCRdb itself ran the 5' RACE reads through MiXCR, one entry per CDR3 protein. Seen here are some 1.5 million distinct CDR3 sequences, approximately 30% observed once, and the top ten hold 7.7%. Whole-study findings and limits: Roughly linearly, TCR beta diversity per million T cells fell as age increased.

The source is a woman in her 30s in good health. The J gene is TRBJ1-2, the V gene TRBV12-3 or TRBV12-4, with D perhaps TRBD1 (6 bases). Specimen: blood. The CDR3 here is CASSLWDTNYGYTF. In nucleotides, the CDR3 is TGTGCCAGCAGTTTATGGGACACCAACTATGGCTACACCTTC.